The subject of this entry is one T cell receptor (beta chain). The antigen remains undetermined. This sample stems from a study of identifying expanded T cells in peripheral blood. Study results and caveats: Over around two and four weeks, about 15 and 18 clones changed, versus around 1.1 between replicates. Clone count variance between roughly 2-week samples rose with total template count.

V lost 4 bases, J lost 7 bases, and 9 bases stayed unmatched. The CDR3 runs to 15 residues. Germline V lookup: CDR1 LGHNA, CDR2 YSLEER. Collection occurred without any documented infections or immune events in donors. Sequenced by immunoSEQ multiplex PCR; TCRdb stores in-frame clones only, minus some. The data hold tens of thousands of clones, with around nine tenths observed a single time. The chain links TRBV4-3 to TRBJ2-1; TRBD2 matches 8 bases. Sequences were obtained from blood. This receptor was identified in a person aged 18 to 75 in good health. CDR3 coding DNA: TGCGCCAGCAGCCGCCCGGGACTAGAAGGGAATGAGCAGTTCTTC. Residues: CASSRPGLEGNEQFF.